Listed below are T cell receptor beta chains from one sample, sequenced in a study of post-analysis software for immune sequencing data. Using its own MiXCR run on the PCR reads, TCRdb lists one record per CDR3 protein. Seen here are over 700,000 distinct CDR3 sequences, 25% to 30% observed once, and the top ten hold roughly 0.54%. The sequencing input was blood. Every receptor here comes from a girl under 18 with multiple sclerosis. Each CDR3 is given with its conserved first and last residue. Each record gives: V gene, D gene, J gene, CDR3 length, clone size, CDR3 DNA, CDR3 protein. The D gene is left open where the match is weak. Clone size, where shown, is once, few, many, or a class for clones that have expanded.

>TRBV7-9|-|TRBJ1-1|15|few
TGTGCCAGCAGCACGAGACAGGTCTCGAACACTGAAGCTTTCTTT
CASSTRQVSNTEAFF
>TRBV12-3/TRBV12-4|TRBD2|TRBJ2-3|13|-
TGTGCCAGCAGCCGGGGGGAGAGTTCTACGCAGTATTTT
CASSRGESSTQYF
>TRBV12-5|-|TRBJ2-1|15|-
TGTGCTAGTGGACTTAGCGGACGCTCCTACAATGAGCAGTTCTTC
CASGLSGRSYNEQFF
>TRBV7-9|-|TRBJ2-1|12|few
TGTGCCAGCAGCCACGGGGGCGGTGAGCAGTTCTTC
CASSHGGGEQFF
>TRBV12-3/TRBV12-4|TRBD2|TRBJ2-1|13|few
TGTGCCAGCAGTTTAAAGCGGGGCAATGAGCAGTTCTTC
CASSLKRGNEQFF
>TRBV2|-|TRBJ2-4|15|few
TGTGCCAGCGGTAGAACAGGGCCCACCAAAAACATTCAGTACTTC
CASGRTGPTKNIQYF
>TRBV27|-|TRBJ2-5|16|-
TGTGCCAGCAGACTTACTTCCGAGGGTAGGGGAGAGACCCAGTACTTC
CASRLTSEGRGETQYF
>TRBV3-1|TRBD2|TRBJ2-1|16|-
TGTGCCAGCAGCTTCGCACTAGCGGGGGGAAACAATGAGCAGTTCTTC
CASSFALAGGNNEQFF
>TRBV29-1|TRBD1|TRBJ1-4|14|-
TGCAGCGTTGAAGGGGGACAGGGACGCGAAAAACTGTTTTTT
CSVEGGQGREKLFF
>TRBV9|TRBD1|TRBJ1-5|15|few
TGTGCCAGCAGCGGCGGGACAGGGACTCATCAGCCCCAGCATTTT
CASSGGTGTHQPQHF
>TRBV2|-|TRBJ2-3|11|-
TGTGCCAGCACCCCCGGCTATACGCAGTATTTT
CASTPGYTQYF
>TRBV7-2|-|TRBJ2-3|13|-
TGTGCCAGCAGCTTAGGACAGGCTCATACGCAGTATTTT
CASSLGQAHTQYF
>TRBV27|-|TRBJ1-5|13|few
TGTGCCAGCACGGGCAGGGACAATCAGCCCCAGCATTTT
CASTGRDNQPQHF
>TRBV5-1|-|TRBJ1-2|15|few
TGCGCCAGCGGAAAAATTACAGGGAACAACTATGGCTACACCTTC
CASGKITGNNYGYTF
>TRBV7-2|-|TRBJ2-1|16|-
TGTGCCGGCAGCTTATTGGGTATCGGGGGGCGGGAGACCCAGTTCTTC
CAGSLLGIGGRETQFF
>TRBV29-1|TRBD2|TRBJ2-7|12|many
TGCAGCGCCAGGCGGGGGGTCTACGAGCAGTACTTC
CSARRGVYEQYF
>TRBV12-3/TRBV12-4|-|TRBJ1-2|9|many
TGTGCCAGCAGTTCCCCCTTCACCTTC
CASSSPFTF
>TRBV10-3|-|TRBJ2-5|14|few
TGTACCATCAGGGAGAACAGGGACCGGGGAGAGCAGTACTTC
CTIRENRDRGEQYF
>TRBV7-2|-|TRBJ2-7|15|many
TGTGCCAGCAGCTTAGCGTGGAGCACCGGGGACGAGCAGTACTTC
CASSLAWSTGDEQYF
>TRBV4-3|-|TRBJ2-2|14|-
TGCGCCAGCAGCCAAGAACAGGGCGTCGGGGAGCTGTTTTTT
CASSQEQGVGELFF
>TRBV29-1|-|TRBJ1-2|15|-
TGCAGCGTTGAAGGTGAACCAAATGCTAACTATGGCTACACCTTC
CSVEGEPNANYGYTF
>TRBV29-1|TRBD2|TRBJ2-1|14|many
TGCAGCGCCTCTAGCGGGAGCCGCTACAATGAGCAGTTCTTC
CSASSGSRYNEQFF
>TRBV14|-|TRBJ2-5|16|-
TGTGCCAGCAGCCAAGATTCGGGGGCAGTTCAAGAGACCCAGTACTTC
CASSQDSGAVQETQYF
>TRBV6-2/TRBV6-3|-|TRBJ2-1|16|-
TGTGCCAGCAGTTACTCGCTCCATAGCTCCTACAATGAGCAGTTCTTC
CASSYSLHSSYNEQFF
>TRBV20-1|-|TRBJ2-3|11|-
TGCAGTGCTAGAGGGCGGCATACGCAGTATTTT
CSARGRHTQYF
>TRBV29-1|-|TRBJ2-1|14|few
TGCAGCGTTTGCCGGGAGAACTCCTACAATGAGCAGTTCTTC
CSVCRENSYNEQFF
>TRBV6-2/TRBV6-3|TRBD1|TRBJ2-7|12|-
TGTGCCAGCGATCAGGGGGCCTACGAGCAGTACTTC
CASDQGAYEQYF
>TRBV3-1|-|TRBJ2-1|12|few
TGTGCCAGCAGCCTGAGTATCAATGAGCAGTTCTTC
CASSLSINEQFF
>TRBV7-2|-|TRBJ2-5|13|few
TGTGCCAGCAGCTTAATACAGTTACGGACCCAGTACTTC
CASSLIQLRTQYF
>TRBV2|-|TRBJ2-4|16|few
TGTGCCAGCAGTGAATTCGGTGGATTAGCCAAAAACATTCAGTACTTC
CASSEFGGLAKNIQYF
>TRBV4-3|-|TRBJ2-1|14|once
TGCGCCAGCAGCCAAGGCGGCAGTTACAGTGAGCAGTTCTTC
CASSQGGSYSEQFF
>TRBV12-3/TRBV12-4|TRBD1|TRBJ1-5|12|-
TGTGCCAACGGGACAGGCAATCAGCCCCAGCATTTT
CANGTGNQPQHF
>TRBV6-5|TRBD2|TRBJ2-1|15|many
TGTGCCAGCAGTAAGCGGGAGGGCTTGCTTCGGGAGCAGTTCTTC
CASSKREGLLREQFF
>TRBV7-2|-|TRBJ2-7|14|few
TGTGCCAGCAGCTTAGAGGCGGTCGCCTACGAGCAGTACTTC
CASSLEAVAYEQYF
>TRBV20-1|TRBD1|TRBJ1-2|14|-
TGCAGTGCTAAAACCGGGACAGGGTCTAGCGGCTACACCTTC
CSAKTGTGSSGYTF
>TRBV6-1|TRBD1|TRBJ1-2|14|-
TGTGCCAGCAGTGAGACAGGGGCTAACTATGGCTACACCTTC
CASSETGANYGYTF
>TRBV3-1|-|TRBJ2-5|15|few
TGTGCCAGCAGCCCCAGGGCTCTGGCGCAAGAGACCCAGTACTTC
CASSPRALAQETQYF